This T cell receptor (beta chain) was identified during a study of OX40 agonist ivuxolimab in advanced cancers. Study information: The study gave patients intravenous ivuxolimab at 0.01 to 10 mg/kg every 2 weeks. Enrolled patients in dose escalation had cancers that were hepatocellular carcinoma, melanoma, renal cell or head and neck cancer.

General study points: Within 6 weeks, CD4+ and CD8+ blood T cells expanded clonally at 0.1 to 3.0 mg/kg.

Sequencing used immunoSEQ multiplex PCR; TCRdb keeps in-frame clones, though not all of them. The sample shows around 15,000 clones, over 70% of them seen only once. Points on this clone: The antigen remains undetermined.

The germline V and J ends were trimmed by 0 bases and 6 bases, with 7 bases remaining between them. CDR1 is SGHRS and CDR2 is YFSETQ in the germline V gene. The CDR3 extends over 13 amino acids. Samples of blood were obtained at baseline, on cycle 4 day 1, and on cycle 7 day 1. Sequenced here: CD4+ or CD8+ T cells sorted from blood, sampled in a trial of the OX40 agonist ivuxolimab. This receptor was identified in an adult with an advanced solid tumor such as melanoma, head and neck, liver or kidney cancer. The chain uses TRBV5-1 and TRBJ2-1; D gene uncertain. Written as DNA, the CDR3 is TGCGCCAGCAGCTTGGTTTACAGCAATGAGCAGTTCTTC. As protein: CASSLVYSNEQFF.